This T cell receptor (beta chain) was identified during a study of T cells after yellow fever vaccination. Study-level results: Faster peaking, at day 5 versus 15, marked a secondary response that was weaker. Primary-vaccination clones mostly resurfaced post-booster (around 95% CD4, around 88% CD8).

TCRdb processed the 5' RACE reads anew with MiXCR; each CDR3 protein has one entry. The sample lists about 550,000 distinct CDR3 sequences; roughly 21% were seen once. This clonotype has only a few counts. The antigen remains undetermined. Unmatched junction bases numbered 15, after V lost 5 bases and J lost 12 bases. There are 15 residues in the CDR3. Germline-derived CDR1 and CDR2 are SGHTA and FQGNSA. The source of this sequence is a man aged 30 to 39 who received the YFV17D yellow fever vaccine. The material sequenced was PBMCs, taken 15 days after the yellow fever booster vaccination. The rearrangement joins TRBV7-2 to TRBJ2-1; 8 bases line up with TRBD2. The CDR3, as DNA: TGTGCCAGCAGCCCACGGAATAGCGGGAACTGGGGGCAGTTCTTC. This translates into CASSPRNSGNWGQFF.